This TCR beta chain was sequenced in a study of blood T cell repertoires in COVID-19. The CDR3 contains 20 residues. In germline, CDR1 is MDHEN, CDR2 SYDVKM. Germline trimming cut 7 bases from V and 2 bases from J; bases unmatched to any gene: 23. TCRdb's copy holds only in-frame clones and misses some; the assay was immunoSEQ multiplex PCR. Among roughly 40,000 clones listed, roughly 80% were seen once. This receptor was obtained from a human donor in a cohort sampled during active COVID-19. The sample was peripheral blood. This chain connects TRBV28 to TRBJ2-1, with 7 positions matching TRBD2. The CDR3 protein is CASIDPSLRKREVTYNEQFF. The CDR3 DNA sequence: TGTGCCAGCATAGATCCCTCGCTGCGAAAGCGGGAAGTTACCTACAATGAGCAGTTCTTC.